The rows below give T cell receptor beta chains drawn from one sample of a study of control samples from healthy donors and cancer patients. Clones were sequenced by immunoSEQ multiplex PCR, and TCRdb holds only the in-frame ones, with some missing. The data contain 75,000 to 90,000 clones, 70% to 90% of them singletons. Material for sequencing was blood. The receptors originated from a man in his fifties in good health. Each CDR3 is given with its conserved first and last residue. The size of a clone is reported for some rows only, either as once, few or many, or as a class for expanded clones.

clone_size: -
v_call: TRBV9
cdr3_aa: CASSVDPSGGGSTDTQYF

clone_size: -
v_call: TRBV19
cdr3_aa: CASSPGTGNTIYF

clone_size: -
v_call: TRBV15
cdr3_aa: CATSRDTDTQYF

clone_size: -
v_call: TRBV6-2/TRBV6-3
cdr3_aa: CASSGLAGLSTDTQYF

clone_size: -
v_call: TRBV29-1
cdr3_aa: CSVAGDGAKNIQYF

clone_size: -
v_call: TRBV15
cdr3_aa: CATSRRVTGDGYTF

clone_size: -
v_call: TRBV4-2
cdr3_aa: CASSQDGTVPNIQYF

clone_size: once
v_call: TRBV9
cdr3_aa: CASSSGLGDTQYF

clone_size: once
v_call: TRBV7-9
cdr3_aa: CASSTPDPGLAGGPSDTQYF

clone_size: -
v_call: TRBV7-3
cdr3_aa: CASSLTSGGTDTQYF

clone_size: -
v_call: TRBV7-2
cdr3_aa: CASSLARDNSPLHF

clone_size: -
v_call: TRBV5-4
cdr3_aa: CAITRGAGETQYF

clone_size: -
v_call: TRBV4-1
cdr3_aa: CASSQGGWEQYF

clone_size: -
v_call: TRBV11-3
cdr3_aa: CASSLGGGKPYQETQYF

clone_size: -
v_call: TRBV2
cdr3_aa: CASSGTGIGNQPQHF

clone_size: once
v_call: TRBV9
cdr3_aa: CASSVATGGLYGYTF

clone_size: -
v_call: TRBV18
cdr3_aa: CASSLRDRGPATNEKLFF

clone_size: -
v_call: TRBV7-9
cdr3_aa: CASSPGTSGGQETQYF

clone_size: -
v_call: TRBV10-3
cdr3_aa: CAISESGTENQPQHF

clone_size: once
v_call: TRBV27
cdr3_aa: CASSFLRAADTQYF

clone_size: -
v_call: TRBV28
cdr3_aa: CASSLGTDTQYF

clone_size: -
v_call: TRBV5-1
cdr3_aa: CASSSGPNNEQFF

clone_size: -
v_call: TRBV10-3
cdr3_aa: CAISRGNEQFF

clone_size: -
v_call: TRBV7-2
cdr3_aa: CASSFPGPTYNEQFF

clone_size: -
v_call: TRBV7-9
cdr3_aa: CASSLEGLAGGPIRETQYF

clone_size: -
v_call: TRBV6-5
cdr3_aa: CASSYSPVLNGYTF

clone_size: -
v_call: TRBV30
cdr3_aa: CAWSVEGYEQYF

clone_size: -
v_call: TRBV29-1
cdr3_aa: CSVGIPGNYGYTF

clone_size: -
v_call: TRBV6-4
cdr3_aa: CASSSQRGGTDTQYF

clone_size: -
v_call: TRBV5-1
cdr3_aa: CASSLASYEAEAFF

clone_size: -
v_call: TRBV30
cdr3_aa: CAWGTVANQPQHF

clone_size: -
v_call: TRBV7-6
cdr3_aa: CASSPRDRESYNSPLHF

clone_size: -
v_call: TRBV11-3
cdr3_aa: CASSPGGRGAGELFF

clone_size: -
v_call: TRBV4-1
cdr3_aa: CASSQDKAYYYEQYF

clone_size: -
v_call: TRBV13
cdr3_aa: CASSLNRGYNSPLHF

clone_size: -
v_call: TRBV30
cdr3_aa: CAWCPGRSGNTIYF

clone_size: -
v_call: TRBV7-8
cdr3_aa: CASSPKDLTGELFF

clone_size: -
v_call: TRBV11-3
cdr3_aa: CASSGPGQEETQYF

clone_size: -
v_call: TRBV9
cdr3_aa: CASRQGGYGYTF

clone_size: -
v_call: TRBV7-9
cdr3_aa: CASSHGTALYGYTF

clone_size: -
v_call: TRBV14
cdr3_aa: CASSQGTGGTGELFF

clone_size: -
v_call: TRBV29-1
cdr3_aa: CSVDLGYEAFF

clone_size: -
v_call: TRBV19
cdr3_aa: CATSETSGGRYEQYF